The rows below give T cell receptor beta chains drawn from one sample of a study of T cells in Graves' hyperthyroidism and ophthalmopathy. TCRdb reprocessed the multiplex PCR reads via MiXCR and lists one record per CDR3 protein. The sample has around 370,000 distinct CDR3 sequences, 18% seen once. The sequenced sample consisted of blood. The receptors originated from a man between 18 and 35 years old with Graves' ophthalmopathy. The CDR3 runs from the conserved cysteine through the conserved F or W. A D gene is named only where the DNA matches it firmly. Not every row has a clone size; where given, it reads once, few, many or a size class.

len | j_gene | d_gene | v_gene | abundance | CDR3nt | CDR3aa
16 | TRBJ2-5 | TRBD2 | TRBV9 | NA | TGTGCCAGCAGCGACCGGACTAGCGGGGGTTCGGAGACCCAGTACTTC | CASSDRTSGGSETQYF
15 | TRBJ2-1 | NA | TRBV27 | many | TGTGCCAGCAGTTTTGGAGGGCGCCCCTTAAATGAGCAGTTCTTC | CASSFGGRPLNEQFF
16 | TRBJ2-1 | TRBD1 | TRBV5-1 | few | TGCGCCAGCAGCTTACCCGGGACAGGGGTACAAGGTGAGCAGTTCTTC | CASSLPGTGVQGEQFF
15 | TRBJ1-1 | NA | TRBV7-9 | many | TGTGCCATCCGTCTTGGGGATGGGGCTTTGGCTGAAGCTTTCTTT | CAIRLGDGALAEAFF
21 | TRBJ2-1 | NA | TRBV20-1 | NA | TGCAGTGCTAGATCAGACTCCGGGACTGGCGGGGCCGAAGTCTCCTACAATGAGCAGTTCTTC | CSARSDSGTGGAEVSYNEQFF
15 | TRBJ2-3 | TRBD2 | TRBV5-6 | NA | TGTGCCAGCAGCTTAATAGCGGGGGGGCCGGATACGCAGTATTTT | CASSLIAGGPDTQYF
14 | TRBJ1-5 | TRBD1 | TRBV6-1 | NA | TGTGCCAGCACGTACAGGGGGCAAGGGCAGCCCCAGCATTTT | CASTYRGQGQPQHF
14 | TRBJ2-2 | TRBD2 | TRBV5-4 | NA | TGTGCCAGCAGCTGGGGGGGTTCGACCGGGGAGCTGTTTTTT | CASSWGGSTGELFF
15 | TRBJ2-6 | NA | TRBV20-1 | NA | TGCAGTGTTCGGGGTCTCAACTCTGGGGCCAACGTCCTGACTTTC | CSVRGLNSGANVLTF
15 | TRBJ2-1 | TRBD2 | TRBV12-3/TRBV12-4 | few | TGTGCCAGCAGTTTGATCAGCGGGGGGGCAAATGAGCAGTTCTTC | CASSLISGGANEQFF
16 | TRBJ1-5 | NA | TRBV28 | NA | TGTGCCAGCAGTTTAGCGTCAGGACATAGCAATCAGCCCCAGCATTTT | CASSLASGHSNQPQHF
14 | TRBJ1-2 | NA | TRBV12-3/TRBV12-4 | NA | TGTGCCAGCACCCTAGGGGGGGGAAGGGGTGGCTACACCTTC | CASTLGGGRGGYTF
16 | TRBJ2-2 | NA | TRBV19 | few | TGTGCCAGTACTAGGTGGGGGCCGGCGAACACCGGGGAGCTGTTTTTT | CASTRWGPANTGELFF
16 | TRBJ2-7 | NA | TRBV6-1 | NA | TGTGCCATCAGTGGGGCCCCCTCGAGCTCCTACAATGAGCAGTACTTC | CAISGAPSSSYNEQYF
15 | TRBJ1-6 | TRBD1 | TRBV20-1 | many | TGCAGTGCTAGAGATTGGGACAGGGGGGATTCACCCCTCCACTTT | CSARDWDRGDSPLHF
13 | TRBJ1-2 | NA | TRBV6-1 | few | TGTGCCAGCAGCTTTACCGAGGACTATGGCTACACCTTC | CASSFTEDYGYTF
15 | TRBJ2-7 | TRBD1 | TRBV6-9 | NA | TGTGCCAGCAGTTCCGCCGGGACAGGGCCCTACGAGCAGTACTTC | CASSSAGTGPYEQYF
16 | TRBJ1-1 | TRBD1 | TRBV10-3 | NA | TGTGCCATCTCTGTCGGGACAGGGGGCGGAAACACTGAAGCTTTCTTT | CAISVGTGGGNTEAFF
15 | TRBJ2-7 | TRBD1 | TRBV28 | NA | TGTGCCAGCAGTCGCCCCGGGACAGGGAGAAACGAGCAGTACTTC | CASSRPGTGRNEQYF
15 | TRBJ2-1 | NA | TRBV5-1 | few | TGCGCCAGCAAAGTCAGCGGAAGCTCCTACAATGAGCAGTTCTTC | CASKVSGSSYNEQFF
16 | TRBJ2-2 | NA | TRBV27 | once | TGTGCCAGCAGTCATCCGCTTAGCCGGCGTAACGGGGAGCTGTTTTTT | CASSHPLSRRNGELFF
18 | TRBJ2-1 | TRBD2 | TRBV7-9 | few | TGTGCCAGCAGTCGGGACTCTAGCGGGGGGAGCTCCTACAATGAGCAGTTCTTC | CASSRDSSGGSSYNEQFF
16 | TRBJ1-5 | NA | TRBV20-1 | many | TGCAGTGCGCTCTCCTCCGAGGCCCAACCAGATCAGCCCCAGCATTTT | CSALSSEAQPDQPQHF
16 | TRBJ2-1 | TRBD2 | TRBV6-5 | many | TGTGCCAGCAGTTACCTCTATCGGGGGGAGAACAATGAGCAGTTCTTC | CASSYLYRGENNEQFF
13 | TRBJ2-1 | NA | TRBV12-3/TRBV12-4 | many | TGTGCCAGCAGTATTGGACCGAGCAATGAGCAGTTCTTC | CASSIGPSNEQFF
15 | TRBJ2-4 | NA | TRBV3-1 | many | TGTGCCAGCAGCCAAGATGCCCAGGCCAAAAACATTCAGTACTTC | CASSQDAQAKNIQYF
14 | TRBJ1-4 | TRBD1 | TRBV27 | few | TGTGCCAGCAGTTCAGGGGGGGGCTATGAAAAACTGTTTTTT | CASSSGGGYEKLFF
14 | TRBJ2-1 | NA | TRBV11-2 | many | TGTGCCAGCAGCTTAAGTCCGGCGTACAATGAGCAGTTCTTC | CASSLSPAYNEQFF
14 | TRBJ1-5 | NA | TRBV19 | NA | TGTGCCAGCCGGGGCTGGGATAGCAATCAGCCCCAGCATTTT | CASRGWDSNQPQHF
14 | TRBJ2-2 | TRBD2 | TRBV12-3/TRBV12-4 | many | TGTGCCAGCAGCTCCTCGGGGGGGACCGGGGAGCTGTTTTTT | CASSSSGGTGELFF
12 | TRBJ2-1 | NA | TRBV28 | NA | TGTGCCAGCAACATAGGGAGGAATGAGCAGTTCTTC | CASNIGRNEQFF
18 | TRBJ2-3 | NA | TRBV13 | NA | TGTGCCAGCAGCCCCCGTGGTAGGACAACGGCTAGCACAAATACGCAGTATTTT | CASSPRGRTTASTNTQYF
15 | TRBJ1-1 | TRBD1 | TRBV12-3/TRBV12-4 | many | TGTGCCAGCAGTTTGGCAGGGGGCTTAAACACTGAAGCTTTCTTT | CASSLAGGLNTEAFF
18 | TRBJ2-6 | NA | TRBV27 | NA | TGTGCCAGCAGTTTATCGCTAACAGGGTTCTCTGGGGCCAACGTCCTGACTTTC | CASSLSLTGFSGANVLTF
14 | TRBJ2-1 | TRBD2 | TRBV18 | few | TGTGCCAGCCAGTCTAGCGGATCTTACAATGAGCAGTTCTTC | CASQSSGSYNEQFF
15 | TRBJ1-4 | TRBD1 | TRBV9 | NA | TGTGCCAGCAGCGGGACAGGGGAAGGGTATGAAAAACTGTTTTTT | CASSGTGEGYEKLFF
14 | TRBJ1-2 | NA | TRBV5-1 | many | TGCGCCAGCAGAATCGGGGGCCGATTCAATGGCTACACCTTC | CASRIGGRFNGYTF
16 | TRBJ1-5 | NA | TRBV5-1 | many | TGCGCCAGCAGCTTGGGATCGGGGGCTAGCAATCAGCCCCAGCATTTT | CASSLGSGASNQPQHF
13 | TRBJ2-2 | NA | TRBV6-5 | few | TGTGCCAGCAGTTACGAGGTCACCGGGGAGCTGTTTTTT | CASSYEVTGELFF
15 | TRBJ1-5 | NA | TRBV6-4 | NA | TGTGCCACCTACCGACAGAAATTTTTAAATCAGCCCCAGCATTTT | CATYRQKFLNQPQHF
15 | TRBJ2-2 | TRBD1 | TRBV27 | few | TGTGCCAGCAGTCGGACAGGGGGAGGGAACGGGGAGCTGTTTTTT | CASSRTGGGNGELFF
15 | TRBJ2-3 | TRBD2 | TRBV6-4 | many | TGTGCCAGCAGTGACTCTAGCGGGGGCACAGATACGCAGTATTTT | CASSDSSGGTDTQYF
16 | TRBJ1-1 | NA | TRBV2 | few | TGTGCCAGCAGCGCCCACCGGGAGGGCCTGAACACTGAAGCTTTCTTT | CASSAHREGLNTEAFF
14 | TRBJ2-4 | TRBD2 | TRBV12-5 | NA | TGTGCTAGTGGTTTCGTCGCTAGCGGTAACATTCAGTACTTC | CASGFVASGNIQYF